Listed below are T cell receptor beta chains from one sample, sequenced in a study of CD8 T cells in Susac syndrome. TCRdb re-derived calls from the immunoSEQ multiplex PCR reads in MiXCR, one entry per CDR3 protein. The sample has roughly 120,000 distinct CDR3 sequences; roughly 93% are singletons. Material: CD4+ T cells from PBMCs. The receptor source for this set is a human donor with multiple sclerosis. Each CDR3 is given with its conserved first and last residue. The D gene is left open where the match is weak. Clone size is not always given. Where it is, it says once, few, many or a class for expanded clones.

d_gene,v_gene,abundance,j_gene,CDR3aa,CDR3nt
.,TRBV7-8,.,TRBJ2-1,CASSQVNPTVYNEQFF,TGTGCCAGCAGCCAGGTAAACCCGACCGTCTACAATGAGCAGTTCTTC
.,TRBV2,once,TRBJ1-1,CATGQGTEAFF,TGTGCCACCGGTCAGGGGACTGAAGCTTTCTTT
.,TRBV7-3,.,TRBJ2-3,CASSLKASQAQYF,TGTGCCAGCAGCTTAAAAGCTAGCCAGGCGCAGTATTTT
.,TRBV28,.,TRBJ1-1,CASNGVASPYGAEAFF,TGTGCCAGCAATGGTGTAGCGAGCCCTTACGGTGCTGAAGCTTTCTTT
TRBD1,TRBV19,once,TRBJ2-4,CASSTLQGAKNIQYF,TGTGCCAGTAGTACCCTACAGGGGGCCAAAAACATTCAGTACTTC
.,TRBV27,.,TRBJ2-3,CASSAGSFTTTDTQYF,TGTGCCAGCAGTGCCGGGTCTTTCACGACCACAGATACGCAGTATTTT
.,TRBV6-2/TRBV6-3,few,TRBJ2-7,CASSLQPNNEQYF,TGTGCCAGCAGCCTCCAACCCAACAACGAGCAGTACTTC
.,TRBV3-1,.,TRBJ2-3,CASTLRGTDTQYF,TGTGCCAGCACCCTCAGGGGCACAGATACGCAGTATTTT
.,TRBV11-2,once,TRBJ2-3,CASSRQFSSTDTQYF,TGTGCCAGCAGCCGACAGTTCTCTAGCACAGATACGCAGTATTTT
.,TRBV5-4,.,TRBJ2-5,CASSGAEKETQYF,TGTGCCAGCAGCGGAGCGGAAAAAGAGACCCAGTACTTC
.,TRBV29-1,.,TRBJ1-2,CSVVGAGYLGDGYTF,TGCAGCGTTGTCGGGGCAGGGTATTTAGGGGATGGCTACACCTTC
TRBD2,TRBV4-3,.,TRBJ2-1,CASSPSLAGHRSNEQFF,TGCGCCAGCAGCCCTTCACTAGCGGGGCATCGATCCAATGAGCAGTTCTTC
.,TRBV30,.,TRBJ2-3,CAWSRVYNTDTQYF,TGTGCCTGGAGTAGAGTTTACAACACAGATACGCAGTATTTT
.,TRBV12-3/TRBV12-4,.,TRBJ1-1,CASSLALMSNTEAFF,TGTGCCAGCAGTTTAGCGCTGATGTCGAACACTGAAGCTTTCTTT
TRBD1,TRBV12-3/TRBV12-4,.,TRBJ1-2,CASSSHQSDRNGYTF,TGTGCCAGCAGTTCCCACCAATCGGACAGGAATGGCTACACCTTC
.,TRBV6-2/TRBV6-3,.,TRBJ2-7,CASSAPGFSYEQYF,TGTGCCAGCAGTGCACCGGGATTCTCCTACGAGCAGTACTTC